Given below is one T cell receptor (beta chain) in context. This record belongs to a study of blood T cell repertoires in COVID-19. Study information: Acute and convalescent COVID-19 specimens originated in the United States, Italy and Spain. Sample material is recorded as cDNA or gDNA derived from T cells, B-cell-depleted T cells, or PBMCs.

In the authors' methods: Nucleated cell counts were estimated from reference gene primer amplification. Here immunoSEQ multiplex PCR was the method, and the copy in TCRdb shows in-frame clones only, minus some. That table is the source of V, J and clone size, and D and trimming were worked out from the DNA. The repertoire holds about 58,000 clones, with 80% to 90% as singletons. This TCR derives from an older woman with active COVID-19. Sequencing used peripheral blood.

The CDR3 spells CASSPSPRQTNEKLFF. The CDR3 nucleotides read TGTGCCAGCAGTCCCAGTCCGCGGCAAACTAATGAAAAACTGTTTTTT. V and J are TRBV27 and TRBJ1-4; D gene unclear. The CDR3 runs to 16 residues. V lost 5 bases to trimming and J lost 1 base, with 14 bases between them. Germline CDR1 is MNHEY and CDR2 is SMNVEV (reference sequence).